The T cell receptor beta chain described here comes from a study of neurological immune-mediated disorders. By 5'RACE with 10-nucleotide random UMIs, the cDNA was made. The authors obtained over 160 million TCR-beta sequences from 15-18 subjects per sequencing run. TCRdb called the 5' RACE reads again in MiXCR, with one record for every CDR3 protein. The table includes 39,000 or so distinct CDR3 sequences, roughly 5% detected once. Sorted libraries came from 950,000 to 1,000,000 CD4+ or CD8+ T cells. The V end was cut by 5 bases, the J end by 3 bases, with 11 bases between. This CDR3 has 14 residues. From germline, CDR1 is LNHNV and CDR2 YYDKDF (reference sequence). This clonotype was seen many times.

The material sequenced was CD4+ T cells from blood. The sequence was obtained from a man aged 18 to 30 in good health. This chain joins TRBV15 and TRBJ1-3; D is perhaps TRBD1 (6 bases). The CDR3 protein is CATSGTGFGNTIYF. As DNA, the CDR3 is TGTGCCACCAGCGGAACAGGGTTTGGAAACACCATATATTTT.